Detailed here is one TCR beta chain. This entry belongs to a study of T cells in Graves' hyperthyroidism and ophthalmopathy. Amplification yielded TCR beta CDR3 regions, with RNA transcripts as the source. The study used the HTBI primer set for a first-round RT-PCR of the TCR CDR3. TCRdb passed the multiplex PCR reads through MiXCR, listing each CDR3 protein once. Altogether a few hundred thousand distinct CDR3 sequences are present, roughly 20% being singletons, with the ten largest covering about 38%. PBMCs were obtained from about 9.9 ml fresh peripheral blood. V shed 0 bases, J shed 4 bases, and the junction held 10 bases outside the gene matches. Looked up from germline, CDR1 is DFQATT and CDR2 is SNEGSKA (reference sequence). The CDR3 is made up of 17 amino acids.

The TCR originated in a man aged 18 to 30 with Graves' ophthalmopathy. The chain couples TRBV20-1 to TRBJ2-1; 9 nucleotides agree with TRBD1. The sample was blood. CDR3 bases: TGCAGTGCTAGAGACCCACGGGACAGGGTCTTTTACAATGAGCAGTTCTTC. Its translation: CSARDPRDRVFYNEQFF.